Below are 29 T cell receptor beta chains sequenced from a single sample in a study of vaccination and CD4 T cells after COVID-19. Treatment indicated: roughly 11-day PBMC culture with coronavirus spike peptide pools or control peptides (ViraFEST assay). Their target antigens are unknown. With the Oncomine TCR Beta short-read assay, DNA from cultured CD4+ T cells was sequenced. TCRdb processed the PCR reads anew with MiXCR; each CDR3 protein has one entry. The table includes more than 10,000 distinct CDR3 sequences, roughly 73% detected once. Sequenced material: CD4+ T cells from blood, cultured in vitro. These receptors were obtained from a human donor who had recovered from COVID-19.

This clonotype appeared a few times. The gene calls are TRBV6-5 and TRBJ2-7; 9 bases are shared with TRBD1. The CDR3 has 14 residues. Losses at the gene ends were 2 bases for V and 2 bases for J; bases not matched to a gene: 1. Germline values: CDR1 MNHEY, CDR2 SVGAGI. CDR3 amino acids: CASSYGTGPYEQYF. Written as DNA, the CDR3 is TGTGCCAGCAGTTACGGGACAGGGCCCTACGAGCAGTACTTC.

This clonotype has a single count. This chain connects TRBV19 to TRBJ2-2, with 11 nucleotides matching TRBD1. Germline trimming cut 6 bases from V and 7 bases from J; bases unmatched to any gene: 4. The CDR3 has 14 residues. Germline-derived CDR1 and CDR2 are LNHDA and SQIVND (reference sequence). The CDR3 nucleotides are TGTGCCAGTAGCCGGACAGGGGGCAGCGGGGAGCTGTTTTTT. It codes for CASSRTGGSGELFF.

The table lists this clonotype with a count of one. The J gene is TRBJ1-2, the V gene TRBV12-3 or TRBV12-4; the D is unclear. The CDR3 is 11 amino acids. Deletions cut 1 base from V and 5 bases from J, with 2 bases between. CDR3 amino acids: CASSLGYGYTF. The DNA of the CDR3 is TGTGCCAGCAGTTTAGGGTATGGCTACACCTTC.

This clonotype was seen a handful of times. The chain uses TRBV15 and TRBJ1-1; no clear D gene. The V end was cut by 0 bases, the J end by 1 base, with 6 bases between. CDR1 is LNHNV and CDR2 is YYDKDF in the germline V gene (reference sequence). There are 14 residues in the CDR3. CDR3 sequence (DNA): TGTGCCACCAGCAGAGACAGGAGGAACACTGAAGCTTTCTTT. Translation gives CATSRDRRNTEAFF.

This chain links TRBV30 with TRBJ1-6; D may be TRBD1 (6 bases). The V end lost 0 bases, the J end lost 14 bases, and 8 bases lay between the germline ends. The CDR3 consists of 11 residues. CDR1 is GTSNPN and CDR2 is SVGIG in the germline V gene (reference sequence). The CDR3 nucleotides read TGTGCCTGGAGTGTACGGGACACCCTCCACTTT. It specifies CAWSVRDTLHF.

V gene TRBV20-1 combines with J gene TRBJ1-2; D is unresolved. This CDR3 is 14 amino acids long. Germline loops: CDR1 DFQATT, CDR2 SNEGSKA (reference sequence). V was pared by 3 bases and J by 8 bases, with 19 bases between. This CDR3 is CSARSQDSGQGYTF. The CDR3 coding sequence is TGCAGTGCTAGGTCCCAGGACTCTGGGCAGGGCTACACCTTC.

This chain connects TRBV20-1 to TRBJ2-3; D not resolved. The germline V gene has CDR1 DFQATT and CDR2 SNEGSKA (reference sequence). The length of the CDR3 is 11 residues. Trimming left V 4 bases short and J 9 bases short, with 11 bases between. The CDR3 bases are TGCAGTGCTATGTACTCCGGCACGCAGTATTTT. Amino acid sequence: CSAMYSGTQYF.

This chain uses TRBV7-2 with TRBJ2-7, with D possibly matching TRBD1 (6 bases). The germline V gene has CDR1 SGHTA and CDR2 FQGNSA. The CDR3 length is 14 residues. V lost 3 bases to trimming and J lost 1 base, with 10 bases between them. The CDR3 protein is CASSFGGSSYEQYF. The CDR3 coding sequence is TGTGCCAGCAGCTTTGGGGGCAGTTCCTACGAGCAGTACTTC.

The chain links TRBV20-1 to TRBJ1-5; the match to TRBD1 covers 11 bases. The V gene's germline CDR1 is DFQATT and CDR2 SNEGSKA (reference sequence). V dropped 6 bases and J dropped 0; count of bases not matched to a gene: 7. CDR3 length: 16 amino acids. The chain's CDR3 is CSAGTGGSYSNQPQHF. DNA of the CDR3: TGCAGTGCAGGGACAGGGGGGTCTTATAGCAATCAGCCCCAGCATTTT.

The rearrangement links TRBV25-1 to TRBJ2-3; TRBD2 aligns across 8 bases. The CDR3 loop spans 17 amino acids. Trimming removed 1 base from V and 2 bases from J; junction bases left unmatched: 8. Germline V CDR1 and CDR2: MGHDK, SYGVNS. The CDR3, as DNA: TGTGCCAGCAGTGAATCGCAGATAGCGGGGACCACAGATACGCAGTATTTT. Protein: CASSESQIAGTTDTQYF.

The sample holds a few counts of this clonotype. CDR3 in DNA: TGTGCCAGCAGTTACTTGGCGGAGGCCGGGGAGCTGTTTTTT. Translated, it gives CASSYLAEAGELFF. The V call is TRBV6-5, the J call TRBJ2-2; TRBD2 is a possible D gene (5 bases). In germline, CDR1 is MNHEY, CDR2 SVGAGI. V lost 1 base and J lost 6, with 9 bases in between. The CDR3 runs 14 residues.

This chain connects TRBV7-9 to TRBJ1-1, with 8 bases fitting TRBD1. CDR1 and CDR2 from the germline V gene are SEHNR and FQNEAQ (reference sequence). The CDR3 consists of 15 residues. The trim removed 6 bases at V and 7 bases at J, leaving 13 bases unmatched. The CDR3 DNA sequence: TGTGCCAGCAGAAAAACCTCACAGGGGGTGAGTGAAGCTTTCTTT. This codes for CASRKTSQGVSEAFF.

V usage is TRBV20-1 and J usage is TRBJ2-1; 7 bases align to TRBD2. Per germline, CDR1 DFQATT and CDR2 SNEGSKA (reference sequence). V lost 5 bases to trimming and J lost 3 bases; unmatched junction nucleotides: 10. The CDR3 consists of 15 residues. The CDR3 loop reads CSAHKTSRFYNEQFF. CDR3 DNA: TGCAGTGCTCACAAGACTAGCCGGTTCTACAATGAGCAGTTCTTC.

The table lists this clonotype with a few counts. The gene calls are TRBV15 and TRBJ1-5; 8 bases are shared with TRBD1. The germline CDR1 and CDR2 sequences are LNHNV and YYDKDF (reference sequence). The CDR3 contains 15 residues. The trim removed 3 bases at V and 2 bases at J, leaving 3 bases unmatched. CDR3 loop: CATSRQQGGNQPQHF. The CDR3 DNA is TGTGCCACCAGCAGGCAACAGGGGGGCAATCAGCCCCAGCATTTT. Supplemented by reference TRBV15 and TRBJ1-5, the full variable domain reads DAMVIQNPRYQVTQFGKPVTLSCSQTLNHNVMYWYQQKSSQAPKLLFHYYDKDFNNEADTPDNFQSRRPNTSFCFLDIRSPGLGDTAMYLCATSRQQGGNQPQHFGDGTRLSIL.

In regard to this clonotype: A much larger clone lies one base from this, so it may be a read error. The rearrangement joins TRBV6-1 to TRBJ1-5; 7 bases agree with TRBD2. The last part of the DNA fits TRBJ2-3 better; the J call may be wrong. The CDR3 runs 15 residues. The germline gives CDR1 MNHNS, CDR2 SASEGT. CDR3 sequence: CASSGGSAGDQPQYF. The CDR3 DNA reads as TGTGCCAGCAGCGGGGGGAGTGCGGGGGATCAGCCCCAGTATTTT.

The chain carries TRBV29-1 and TRBJ2-4; D gene unclear. CDR3 length equals 13 residues. Germline V gene data show CDR1 as SQVTM and CDR2 as ANQGSEA. Trimming took 0 bases from V and 8 from J, leaving 11 bases between them. The CDR3 here is CSVEDRGRDIQYF. The CDR3 nucleotides are TGCAGCGTTGAAGACAGAGGAAGGGACATTCAGTACTTC.

This clonotype was seen only a few times. The chain couples TRBV6-1 to TRBJ2-5; 11 nucleotides match TRBD1. Germline V gives CDR1 MNHNS, CDR2 SASEGT. The CDR3 covers 15 residues. With 4 bases clipped from V and 4 bases from J, the junction kept 5 bases outside the gene matches. Here the CDR3 DNA reads TGTGCCAGCAGTGCCCGGACAGGGGGCCCAGAGACCCAGTACTTC. Translated: CASSARTGGPETQYF.

This chain uses TRBV7-2 with TRBJ1-5; TRBD1 matches at 7 bases. Germline V gives CDR1 SGHTA, CDR2 FQGNSA. CDR3 length: 16 amino acids. V lost 1 base to trimming and J lost 8 bases; unmatched junction nucleotides: 11. CDR3 nucleotide sequence: TGTGCCAGCAGCTTAGAAGTCGAGACAGGGACGGAGCCCCAGCATTTT. It yields the protein CASSLEVETGTEPQHF. Full variable domain (remainder filled in from reference TRBV7-2 and TRBJ1-5): GAGVSQSPSNKVTEKGKDVELRCDPISGHTALYWYRQSLGQGLEFLIYFQGNSAPDKSGLPSDRFSAERTGGSVSTLTIQRTQQEDSAVYLCASSLEVETGTEPQHFGDGTRLSIL.

The chain is built from TRBV20-1 and TRBJ1-2; a possible D gene is TRBD1 (6 bases). The CDR3 runs to 12 residues. CDR1 and CDR2 (germline): DFQATT, SNEGSKA (reference sequence). The V end was cut by 5 bases, the J end by 5 bases, with 12 bases between. The CDR3 region is CSAYLDRYGYTF. CDR3 in DNA: TGCAGTGCTTACTTGGACAGATATGGCTACACCTTC.

The CDR3 is CASSRETGGVAPLHF. CDR3 nucleotides: TGTGCCAGCAGCCGAGAGACAGGGGGCGTTGCACCCCTCCACTTT. V and J are TRBV7-3 and TRBJ1-6, with 10 bases matching TRBD1. Per the germline V gene, CDR1 is SGHTA and CDR2 is FQGTGA. V lost 5 bases, J lost 11 bases, and 9 bases stayed unmatched. This CDR3 comprises 15 residues.

The chain couples TRBV7-9 to TRBJ1-2, with unresolved D. The CDR3 runs to 13 residues. Germline V CDR1 and CDR2: SEHNR, FQNEAQ (reference sequence). V was clipped by 1 base and J by 1 base, with 4 bases between them. The CDR3 DNA is TGTGCCAGCAGCTTAGTGAATAACTATGGCTACACCTTC. It yields the protein CASSLVNNYGYTF. The full variable domain, its missing parts supplied by reference TRBV7-9 and TRBJ1-2, is DTGVSQNPRHKITKRGQNVTFRCDPISEHNRLYWYRQTLGQGPEFLTYFQNEAQLEKSRLLSDRFSAERPKGSFSTLEIQRTEQGDSAMYLCASSLVNNYGYTFGSGTRLTVV.

The gene calls are TRBV20-1 and TRBJ1-5, with a tentative D call TRBD1 (5 bases). This CDR3 has 15 residues. Germline V CDR1 and CDR2: DFQATT, SNEGSKA (reference sequence). The germline V and J ends were trimmed by 6 bases and 2 bases, with 17 bases remaining between them. The DNA for the CDR3 is TGCAGTGCGTTCGACAGCCGACATCGCAATCAGCCCCAGCATTTT. Translated, it gives CSAFDSRHRNQPQHF.

CDR3 bases: TGCAGTGCTAGCTCTCCGAACACTGAAGCTTTCTTT. It codes for CSASSPNTEAFF. The rearrangement uses TRBV20-1 and TRBJ1-1; D is undetermined. V lost 3 bases to trimming and J lost 1 base, with 6 bases between them. The V gene's germline CDR1 is DFQATT and CDR2 SNEGSKA (reference sequence). The CDR3 spans 12 residues.

This rearrangement joins TRBV7-2 to TRBJ1-6; TRBD1 matches 8 bases. The trim removed 5 bases at V and 7 bases at J, leaving 7 bases unmatched. CDR1 is SGHTA, CDR2 FQGNSA, per germline. The CDR3 is 15 residues long. CDR3 sequence: CASSPQGQGNSPLHF. CDR3 nucleotide sequence: TGTGCCAGCAGCCCCCAAGGACAGGGAAATTCACCCCTCCACTTT.

This clonotype was seen a single time. V usage is TRBV25-1 and J usage is TRBJ1-2; a possible D gene is TRBD1 (5 bases). Germline assignment: CDR1 MGHDK and CDR2 SYGVNS. This CDR3 contains 13 residues. The V end lost 3 bases, the J end lost 4 bases, and 9 bases lay between the germline ends. As DNA, the CDR3 is TGTGCCAGCAGTGACCTGGGGGGCTATGGCTACACCTTC. Translation gives CASSDLGGYGYTF.

The genes are TRBV20-1 and TRBJ1-6, with D uncertain. Germline V gene sequence: CDR1 DFQATT, CDR2 SNEGSKA (reference sequence). CDR3 length: 16 amino acids. V was shortened by 3 bases and J by 0 bases, with 12 bases between the two germline ends. The CDR3 coding sequence is TGCAGTGCTAGGACATTATCAAGCTCCTATAATTCACCCCTCCACTTT. It is translated as CSARTLSSSYNSPLHF.

This chain uses TRBV28 with TRBJ1-5; D gene ambiguous. Germline loops: CDR1 MDHEN, CDR2 SYDVKM. V gave up 6 bases and J gave up 0 bases, with 6 bases separating them. This CDR3 is built from 13 residues. CDR3 loop: CASRDGSNQPQHF. CDR3 DNA: TGTGCCAGCAGGGACGGTAGCAATCAGCCCCAGCATTTT.

The rearrangement joins TRBV27 to TRBJ1-1; TRBD1 matches at 8 bases. Trimming took 5 bases from V and 0 from J; bases not matched to a gene: 11. The CDR3 runs to 17 residues. CDR1 and CDR2 from the germline V gene are MNHEY and SMNVEV (reference sequence). Written as DNA, the CDR3 is TGTGCCAGCAGTGACAGGGGCGGGGGGGGGATGAACACTGAAGCTTTCTTT. Translated: CASSDRGGGGMNTEAFF.

The genes are TRBV7-8 and TRBJ1-5; D not resolved. CDR3 length: 15 amino acids. Germline CDR1 and CDR2: SGHVS and FQNEAQ. Trimming took 5 bases from V and 3 from J, leaving 14 bases between them. The CDR3 DNA reads TGTGCCAGCAGCCCCCTCCGGGGTATCAATCAGCCCCAGCATTTT. Protein sequence: CASSPLRGINQPQHF. Variable domain in full (rest from reference TRBV7-8 and TRBJ1-5): GAGVSQSPRYKVAKRGQDVALRCDPISGHVSLFWYQQALGQGPEFLTYFQNEAQLDKSGLPSDRFFAERPEGSVSTLKIQRTQQEDSAVYLCASSPLRGINQPQHFGDGTRLSIL.